Below, one TCR beta chain is given with its context. Its antigen is not known. The sample comes from a study of graft-versus-host responses after intestinal transplantation. Study summary: Anti-thymocyte globulin was used for induction in all recipients, who then took tacrolimus and steroids for roughly 3 years.

Repertoires were generated with immunoSEQ multiplex PCR, while TCRdb's copy carries only in-frame clones and drops some. The sample contains 130,000 to 150,000 clones, 92% of which appear only once. The CDR3 totals 13 residues. Germline loops: CDR1 LNHDA, CDR2 SQIVND (reference sequence). The V and J ends lost 1 base and 1 base respectively, with 4 bases between them. The receptor was derived from a human donor who received an intestinal transplant. J is TRBJ1-1 and V is TRBV19; no clear D gene. Material: unstimulated CD4+ T cells sorted from spleen or lymph node cells, obtained before intestinal transplant. The CDR3 here is CASSIGRNTEAFF. CDR3 coding DNA: TGTGCCAGTAGTATAGGGCGGAACACTGAAGCTTTCTTT. The full variable domain, in which reference TRBV19 and TRBJ1-1 provide the parts outside the CDR3, is DGGITQSPKYLFRKEGQNVTLSCEQNLNHDAMYWYRQDPGQGLRLIYYSQIVNDFQKGDIAEGYSVSREKKESFPLTVTSAQKNPTAFYLCASSIGRNTEAFFGQGTRLTVV.